Listed here are 5 T cell receptor beta chains from one sample, sequenced in a study of cytomegalovirus exposure and HLA in healthy donors. Researchers ran the PCR with 60 Vbeta and 13 Jbeta primers. Data came from immunoSEQ multiplex PCR; TCRdb stores just in-frame clones and leaves some out. The data contain 100,000 or so clones, over 80% of them singletons. Sequenced: PBMCs. The receptor set was obtained from a man younger than 45 in good health and CMV-seropositive.

V gene TRBV10-3 combines with J gene TRBJ1-2; D gene uncertain. The CDR3 sequence is 14 residues long. Germline lookup yields CDR1 ENHRY and CDR2 SYGVKD. Trimming took off 3 bases at V and 5 bases at J, with 13 bases between the two ends. Written as DNA, the CDR3 is TGTGCCATCAGTGATGGAGGCACCATTTATGGCTACACCTTC. This sequence encodes CAISDGGTIYGYTF.

The chain couples TRBV7-9 to TRBJ2-5; D gene ambiguous. The CDR3 has 14 amino acids. V was cut by 1 base and J by 1 base, with 7 bases left in between. Per the germline V gene, CDR1 is SEHNR and CDR2 is FQNEAQ (reference sequence). The CDR3 coding sequence is TGTGCCAGCAGCTTAGAATCCAGCCAAGAGACCCAGTACTTC. Residues: CASSLESSQETQYF.

The chain couples TRBV5-8 to TRBJ2-1; possible D gene TRBD2, 5 bases. CDR1 SGHTS and CDR2 YDEGEE come from the germline V gene. The CDR3 is 17 amino acids. Trimming stripped 2 bases from V and 0 bases from J, with 15 bases between. CDR3 nucleotide sequence: TGTGCCAGCAGCTTCCTCGGCGCCGACTACTCCTACAATGAGCAGTTCTTC. Translated, it gives CASSFLGADYSYNEQFF.

This clone occurred a few times. The rearrangement joins TRBV30 to TRBJ1-3; D might be TRBD1 (5 bases). This CDR3 is 18 amino acids long. The germline V gene encodes CDR1 GTSNPN and CDR2 SVGIG (reference sequence). Trimming took off 0 bases at V and 4 bases at J, with 22 bases between the two ends. The CDR3 reads CAWSVGSASWGVGNTIYF. CDR3 DNA: TGTGCCTGGAGTGTTGGTTCGGCGTCATGGGGGGTCGGAAACACCATATATTTT.

The rearrangement links TRBV5-1 to TRBJ1-2, with 7 bases fitting TRBD1. Germline V gene sequence: CDR1 SGHRS, CDR2 YFSETQ. V was clipped by 2 bases and J by 4 bases; unmatched bases: 2. This CDR3 is 13 amino acids long. The CDR3 is CASSFDRVYGYTF. In nucleotides, the CDR3 is TGCGCCAGCAGCTTCGACAGGGTCTATGGCTACACCTTC. Combining the CDR3 with reference TRBV5-1 and TRBJ1-2 gives the whole variable domain KAGVTQTPRYLIKTRGQQVTLSCSPISGHRSVSWYQQTPGQGLQFLFEYFSETQRNKGNFPGRFSGRQFSNSRSEMNVSTLELGDSALYLCASSFDRVYGYTFGSGTRLTVV.